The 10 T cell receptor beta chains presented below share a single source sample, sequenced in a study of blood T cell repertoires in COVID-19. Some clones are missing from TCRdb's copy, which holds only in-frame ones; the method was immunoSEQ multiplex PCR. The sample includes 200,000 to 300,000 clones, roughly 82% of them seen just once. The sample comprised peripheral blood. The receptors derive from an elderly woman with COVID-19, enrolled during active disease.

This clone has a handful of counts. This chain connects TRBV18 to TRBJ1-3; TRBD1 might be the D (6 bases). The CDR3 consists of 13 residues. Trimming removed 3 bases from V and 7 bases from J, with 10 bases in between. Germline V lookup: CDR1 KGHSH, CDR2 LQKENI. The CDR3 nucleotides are TGTGCCAGCTCACCGTACAGGGACAACACCATATATTTT. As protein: CASSPYRDNTIYF.

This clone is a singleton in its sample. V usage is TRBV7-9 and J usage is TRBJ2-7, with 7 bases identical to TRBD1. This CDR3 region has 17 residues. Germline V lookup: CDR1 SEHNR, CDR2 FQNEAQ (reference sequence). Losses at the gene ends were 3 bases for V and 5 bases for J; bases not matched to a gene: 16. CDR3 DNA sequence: TGTGCCAGCAGCTTGGGGAGCAGAGGGACAACAGGGGACGAGCAGTACTTC. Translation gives CASSLGSRGTTGDEQYF.

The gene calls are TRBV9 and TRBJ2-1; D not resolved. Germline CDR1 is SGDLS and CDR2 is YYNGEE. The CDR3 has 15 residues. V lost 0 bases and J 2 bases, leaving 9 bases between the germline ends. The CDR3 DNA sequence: TGTGCCAGCAGCGTAGGGTGGGCCCCCTACAATGAGCAGTTCTTC. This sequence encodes CASSVGWAPYNEQFF. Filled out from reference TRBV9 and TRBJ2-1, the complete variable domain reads DSGVTQTPKHLITATGQRVTLRCSPRSGDLSVYWYQQSLDQGLQFLIQYYNGEERAKGNILERFSAQQFPDLHSELNLSSLELGDSALYFCASSVGWAPYNEQFFGPGTRLTVL.

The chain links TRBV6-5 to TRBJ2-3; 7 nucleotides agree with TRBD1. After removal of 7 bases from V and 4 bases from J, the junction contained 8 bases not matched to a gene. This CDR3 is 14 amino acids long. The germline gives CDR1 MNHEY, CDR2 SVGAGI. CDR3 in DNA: TGTGCCAGCAAAGACAGGGCGACGGCAGATACGCAGTATTTT. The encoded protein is CASKDRATADTQYF.

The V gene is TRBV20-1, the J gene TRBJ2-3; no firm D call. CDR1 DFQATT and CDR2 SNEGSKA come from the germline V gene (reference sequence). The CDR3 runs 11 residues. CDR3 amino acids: CRLTGPDTQYF. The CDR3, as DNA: TGCAGATTAACTGGGCCAGATACGCAGTATTTT.

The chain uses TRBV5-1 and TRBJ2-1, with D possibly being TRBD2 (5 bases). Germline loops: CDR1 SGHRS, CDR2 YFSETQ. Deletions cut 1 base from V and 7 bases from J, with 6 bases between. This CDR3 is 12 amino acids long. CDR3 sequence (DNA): TGCGCCAGCAGCTTGCGGACTAATGAGCAGTTCTTC. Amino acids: CASSLRTNEQFF.

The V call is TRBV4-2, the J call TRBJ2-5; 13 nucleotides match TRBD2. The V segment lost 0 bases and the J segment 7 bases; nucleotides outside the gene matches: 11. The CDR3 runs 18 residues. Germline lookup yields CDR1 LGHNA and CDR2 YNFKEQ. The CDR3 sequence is CASSQDRRTSGGPGTQYF. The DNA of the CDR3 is TGTGCCAGCAGCCAAGATCGGCGGACTAGCGGGGGACCCGGGACCCAGTACTTC.

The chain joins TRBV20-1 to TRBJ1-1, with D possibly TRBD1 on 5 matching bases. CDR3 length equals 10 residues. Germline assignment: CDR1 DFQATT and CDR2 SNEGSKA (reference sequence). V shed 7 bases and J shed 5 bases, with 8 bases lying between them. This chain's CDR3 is CSGGGTEAFF. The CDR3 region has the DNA TGCAGTGGGGGGGGGACTGAAGCTTTCTTT.

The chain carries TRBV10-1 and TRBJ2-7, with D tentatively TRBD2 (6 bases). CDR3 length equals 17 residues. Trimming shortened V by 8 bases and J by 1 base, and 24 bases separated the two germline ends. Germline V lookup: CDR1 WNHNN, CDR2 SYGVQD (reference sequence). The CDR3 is CASHLKLRGFVSYEQYV. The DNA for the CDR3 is TGCGCCAGCCACCTTAAATTGCGGGGCTTCGTTTCCTACGAGCAGTACGTC.

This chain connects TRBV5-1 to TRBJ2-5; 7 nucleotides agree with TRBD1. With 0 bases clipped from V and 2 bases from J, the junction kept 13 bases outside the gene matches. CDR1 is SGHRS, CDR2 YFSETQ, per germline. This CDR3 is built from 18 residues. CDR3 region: CASSLGQGFQNSQETQYF. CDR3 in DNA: TGCGCCAGCAGCTTGGGACAGGGCTTCCAAAACTCTCAAGAGACCCAGTACTTC.